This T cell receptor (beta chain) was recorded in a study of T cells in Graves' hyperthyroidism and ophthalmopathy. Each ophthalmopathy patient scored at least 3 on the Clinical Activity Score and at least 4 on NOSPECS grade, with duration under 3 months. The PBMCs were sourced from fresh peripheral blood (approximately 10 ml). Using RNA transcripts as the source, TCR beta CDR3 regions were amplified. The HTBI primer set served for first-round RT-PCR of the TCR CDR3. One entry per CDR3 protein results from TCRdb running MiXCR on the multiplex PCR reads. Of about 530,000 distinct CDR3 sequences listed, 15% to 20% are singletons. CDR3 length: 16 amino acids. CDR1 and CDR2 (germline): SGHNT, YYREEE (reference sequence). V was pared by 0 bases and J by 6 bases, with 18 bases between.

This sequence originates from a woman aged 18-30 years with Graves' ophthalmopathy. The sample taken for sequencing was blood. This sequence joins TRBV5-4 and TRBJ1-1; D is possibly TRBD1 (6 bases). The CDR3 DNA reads TGTGCCAGCAGCTTGGCCGGGGGGGCCCTGTACTCTGAAGCTTTCTTT. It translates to CASSLAGGALYSEAFF.